The 12 T cell receptor beta chains presented below share a single source sample, sequenced in a study of T cell responses to AZD1222 COVID-19 vaccine. Clones were sequenced by immunoSEQ multiplex PCR, and TCRdb holds only the in-frame ones, with some missing. The sample includes 90,000 to 130,000 clones, around 90% of them seen just once. The starting material was peripheral blood, obtained 28 days after the second AZD1222 dose. Receptor source: an adult who received the AZD1222 COVID-19 vaccine.

The rearrangement links TRBV11-2 to TRBJ2-3, with 10 bases lining up with TRBD2. The germline V gene has CDR1 SGHAT and CDR2 FQNNGV. This CDR3 contains 15 residues. V shed 5 bases, J shed 3 bases, and the junction held 5 bases outside the gene matches. In DNA, the CDR3 is TGTGCCAGCAGCCAAACTAGCGGGGAGACAGATACGCAGTATTTT. Amino acids: CASSQTSGETDTQYF.

The rearrangement links TRBV7-8 to TRBJ1-1; no definite D call. The CDR3 has 15 amino acids. The V end lost 0 bases, the J end lost 0 bases, and 8 bases lay between the germline ends. CDR1 SGHVS and CDR2 FQNEAQ come from the germline V gene. The CDR3 coding sequence is TGTGCCAGCAGCTTAGCCAGCACATTGAACACTGAAGCTTTCTTT. Translation: CASSLASTLNTEAFF.

CDR3 sequence reads: CASSPGTGYEKLFF. For the CDR3, the DNA is TGCGCCAGCAGCCCCGGGACAGGCTACGAAAAACTGTTTTTT. The chain has TRBV5-1 and TRBJ1-4; 8 bases line up with TRBD1. The CDR3 covers 14 residues. Germline lookup yields CDR1 SGHRS and CDR2 YFSETQ. V shed 4 bases and J 8 bases; nucleotides not matched to a gene: 7.

This rearrangement joins TRBV4-3 to TRBJ2-1, with D tentatively TRBD1 (6 bases). Between the trimmed V and J ends, which lost 0 bases and 3 bases, there was a span of 9 bases. CDR3 size: 15 residues. Germline CDR1 reads LGHNA; CDR2 reads YSLEER. The CDR3 DNA reads TGCGCCAGCAGCCAAGATGGGGGCCGCTACAATGAGCAGTTCTTC. This sequence encodes CASSQDGGRYNEQFF.

The rearrangement joins TRBV7-2 to TRBJ1-6; D gene ambiguous. V dropped 4 bases and J dropped 0 bases, with 7 bases sitting between them. The germline V gene encodes CDR1 SGHTA and CDR2 FQGNSA. The CDR3 loop spans 15 amino acids. This CDR3 reads CASSSKSSYNSPLHF. The CDR3 DNA reads as TGTGCCAGCAGCTCAAAGAGCTCCTATAATTCACCCCTCCACTTT.

This clone was detected a few times. The CDR3 DNA follows: TGTGCCAGCTCAAACGCCAGGGGCACTGAAGCTTTCTTT. Translation: CASSNARGTEAFF. The chain joins TRBV18 to TRBJ1-1; D perhaps matches TRBD1 (6 bases). Trimming took 5 bases from V and 4 from J, leaving 11 bases between them. CDR3 length: 13 residues. CDR1 is KGHSH, CDR2 LQKENI, per germline.

The V call is TRBV18, the J call TRBJ2-5, with a weak D call TRBD1 (5 bases). V was pared by 2 bases and J by 3 bases, with 13 bases between. CDR1 KGHSH and CDR2 LQKENI come from the germline V gene. The CDR3 sequence is 15 residues long. The CDR3 is CASSPSQGPKETQYF. CDR3 bases: TGTGCCAGCTCACCAAGCCAGGGCCCCAAAGAGACCCAGTACTTC.

This clone was seen a single time. This sequence joins TRBV5-1 and TRBJ2-2, with no clear D. The CDR3 has 13 residues. Trimming shortened V by 1 base and J by 5 bases, and 6 bases separated the two germline ends. Germline CDR1 SGHRS, CDR2 YFSETQ. Here the CDR3 reads CASSLLGTGELFF. CDR3 DNA: TGCGCCAGCAGCTTGTTAGGGACCGGGGAGCTGTTTTTT. The full variable domain, with the rest looked up from reference TRBV5-1 and TRBJ2-2, is KAGVTQTPRYLIKTRGQQVTLSCSPISGHRSVSWYQQTPGQGLQFLFEYFSETQRNKGNFPGRFSGRQFSNSRSEMNVSTLELGDSALYLCASSLLGTGELFFGEGSRLTVL.

This chain connects TRBV2 to TRBJ1-2; D is perhaps TRBD1 (5 bases). The CDR3 sequence is 12 residues long. Trimming removed 4 bases from V and 12 bases from J, with 15 bases in between. Germline-derived CDR1 and CDR2 are SNHLY and FYNNEI. The CDR3 spells CASSAGRILHTF. In DNA form, the CDR3 reads TGTGCCAGCAGTGCGGGACGGATCCTACACACCTTC.

V gene TRBV5-1 combines with J gene TRBJ2-1; perhaps D is TRBD1 or TRBD2 (5 bases each). V lost 5 bases and J 8 bases, leaving 20 bases between the germline ends. The CDR3 length is 15 residues. Germline V lookup: CDR1 SGHRS, CDR2 YFSETQ. CDR3 sequence: CASSLGAFHGDEQFF. The CDR3 coding sequence is TGCGCCAGCAGTCTCGGGGCGTTCCACGGGGATGAGCAGTTCTTC.

The chain is built from TRBV12-5 and TRBJ1-5; unclear D gene. The V end was cut by 3 bases, the J end by 7 bases, with 7 bases between. The CDR3 covers 12 residues. Germline V gives CDR1 LGHNT, CDR2 FRNRAP. DNA for the CDR3: TGTGCTAGTGGTTTAGGGCTCCAGCCCCAGCATTTT. As protein: CASGLGLQPQHF.

The chain is built from TRBV28 and TRBJ1-5; 7 bases are shared with TRBD1. After removal of 5 bases from V and 7 bases from J, the junction contained 8 bases not matched to a gene. CDR1 is MDHEN and CDR2 is SYDVKM in the germline V gene. The CDR3 is 14 amino acids. CDR3 in DNA: TGTGCCAGCAGTCCACGACAGGGTCAACAGCCCCAGCATTTT. Its protein is CASSPRQGQQPQHF. Together with reference TRBV28 and TRBJ1-5, the CDR3 gives the full variable domain: DVKVTQSSRYLVKRTGEKVFLECVQDMDHENMFWYRQDPGLGLRLIYFSYDVKMKEKGDIPEGYSVSREKKERFSLILESASTNQTSMYLCASSPRQGQQPQHFGDGTRLSIL.